This entry concerns a single T cell receptor (beta chain). This clone has only a few counts. The antigen this receptor binds is unknown. No base-level quality is on record; no much larger clone is a single base apart. The data derive from a study of blood T cell repertoires in COVID-19 (dated by TCRdb to 2018 to 2020). For the study in its entirety: Samples from collaborators originated in the United States, Italy and Spain and spanned both the acute and convalescent phases of COVID-19. The sample metadata nearly always contained a de-identified subject ID, COVID-19 status, age in years and sex. Where available, HLA class I and class II types were taken from metadata supplied by the sample provider and were not determined by assay-based typing. The prospective study material was composed of cDNA or gDNA derived from T cells, B-cell-depleted T cells, or PBMCs. The dataset comprised deeply sampled blood TCRbeta repertoires from subjects exposed to, actively infected with, or recovered from COVID-19. The samples were drawn from two sources: the first 160 participants of the ongoing ImmuneRACE study, and 950 to 1,500 subjects contributed by 6 global collaborators. The repertoires were released in a freely available public database meant as a resource for research on the immune response to SARS-CoV-2. Findings and caveats that apply to the study as a whole: How much clinical and demographic metadata was included differed by source and by participant, and the metadata was provided uncurated.

Whole blood was collected in K2EDTA tubes by collaborating institutions according to the institutions' own protocols. For TCRbeta analysis, collaborator samples were shipped as frozen whole blood, as isolated PBMCs, or as DNA extracted from either sample type. The germline V gene sets CDR1 to SGHDN and CDR2 to FVKESK. V ends up 0 bases short and J 5 bases short, with an unmatched junction base count of 7. The CDR3 covers 17 residues, taking in both the cysteine and the phenylalanine. The CDR3 DNA has 51 bases and is translated from base 1. TCRbeta CDR3 regions were amplified from genomic DNA using the immunoSEQ Assay, a bias-controlled multiplex PCR. The original methods were these. Nucleated cell counts per sample were estimated from amplification of reference gene primers within the assay. To quantify the absolute abundance of each unique TCRbeta CDR3 rearrangement, sequence reads were collapsed and filtered. For each sample, productive Simpson clonality was calculated as the square root of Simpson's diversity index over productive rearrangements. This immuneACCESS table, as held by TCRdb, lists in-frame sequences with V and J called but not all clones. Of the missing ones, under half trace to an unresolved V gene in checked studies; the others have no known cause. The D gene and trimming were derived from the DNA, and the V and J assignments and clone size from that table. Here the sample has more than 150,000 clones; roughly nine tenths occur a single time. The biggest ten clones account for around 21% of the sample.

The receptor chain draws on TRBV14 and TRBJ2-3; 11 central bases correspond to TRBD2. Sequenced sample: peripheral blood. This receptor was identified in a man between 65 and 79 years old with active or convalescent COVID-19. The CDR3 loop reads CASSQDRASGRRDTQYF. The sequence in DNA is TGTGCCAGCAGCCAAGATAGGGCTAGCGGGAGGAGAGATACGCAGTATTTT.